This TCR beta chain was obtained from a study of T-cell reconstitution after alpha-beta-depleted transplantation in children. The CDR3 runs 15 residues. CDR1 and CDR2 from the germline V gene are DFQATT and SNEGSKA (reference sequence). The V and J ends lost 3 bases and 0 bases respectively, with 13 bases between them. As to this clonotype: Its antigen is unknown.

For TCRbeta, the library was prepared with unique molecular identifiers. Via MiXCR, TCRdb re-called the PCR reads, giving one row per CDR3 protein. Among about 980,000 distinct CDR3 sequences listed, roughly 29% were seen once. Study-wide points: Some patients showed high day-60 TCRbeta diversity, which derived from surviving recipient T cells and thymic progenitors. Counts and diversity of T cells one year after transplant came mostly from newly produced T cells. The origin of alpha-beta T cells about two months after transplant was reportedly several hundred expanded graft clones.

Material: PBMCs, mostly from graft donor cells, obtained 360 days after TCRalphabeta/CD19-depleted stem cell transplant. The source of this sequence is a boy under two years old who had a stem cell transplant for SCID, so the T cells may come from the graft donor. This chain uses TRBV20-1 with TRBJ2-3; no clear D. CDR3 sequence (DNA): TGCAGTGCTAGCGCCCCGGCAAGTAGCACAGATACGCAGTATTTT. Translating it yields CSASAPASSTDTQYF.